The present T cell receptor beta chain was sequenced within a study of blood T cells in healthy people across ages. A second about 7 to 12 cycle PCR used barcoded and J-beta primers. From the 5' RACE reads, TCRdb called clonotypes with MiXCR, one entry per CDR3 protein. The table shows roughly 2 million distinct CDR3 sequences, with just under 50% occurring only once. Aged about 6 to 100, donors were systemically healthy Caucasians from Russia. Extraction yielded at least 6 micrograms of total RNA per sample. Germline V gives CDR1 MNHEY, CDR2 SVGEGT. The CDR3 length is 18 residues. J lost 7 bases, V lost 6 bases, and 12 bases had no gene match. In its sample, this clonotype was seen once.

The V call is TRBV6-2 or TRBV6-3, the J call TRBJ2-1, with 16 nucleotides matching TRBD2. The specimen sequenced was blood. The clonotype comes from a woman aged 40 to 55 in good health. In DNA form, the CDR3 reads TGTGCCAGCAGAGGCGGGACTAGCGGGGGGGCCAAGTGGAATGAGCAGTTCTTC. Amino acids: CASRGGTSGGAKWNEQFF.